Presented here are 32 T cell receptor beta chains from one specimen sequenced in a study of blood T cells in healthy people across ages. Sample-barcoded 5' priming and a J-beta primer mix drove a second PCR of about 6 to 12 cycles. One entry per CDR3 protein results from TCRdb running MiXCR on the 5' RACE reads. The table lists more than 1,400,000 distinct CDR3 sequences, 42% of them singletons, with 7.9% in the top ten. Sequenced material: blood. The receptors derive from a woman younger than 30 in good health.

In this sample, this clonotype turned up a few times. The rearrangement joins TRBV10-1 to TRBJ2-1; possible D gene TRBD1, 6 bases. Trimming stripped 3 bases from V and 3 bases from J, with 12 bases between. CDR1 WNHNN and CDR2 SYGVQD come from the germline V gene (reference sequence). This CDR3 contains 15 residues. The CDR3 spells CASSDGQGFYNEQFF. The CDR3 nucleotides are TGCGCCAGCAGTGATGGGCAGGGGTTCTACAATGAGCAGTTCTTC.

This clonotype was counted a few times. The gene calls are TRBV27 and TRBJ2-7; TRBD2 matches at 8 bases. The CDR3 totals 14 residues. Germline V CDR1 and CDR2: MNHEY, SMNVEV (reference sequence). After removal of 11 bases from V and 5 bases from J, the junction contained 14 bases not matched to a gene. CDR3 bases: TGTGCCTCCGCCGGGACTAGTATTTTCCACGAGCAGTACTTC. Its protein is CASAGTSIFHEQYF.

The chain recombines TRBV7-2 with TRBJ1-1; D call uncertain. This CDR3 is 12 amino acids long. V dropped 7 bases and J dropped 1 base, with 7 bases sitting between them. The germline CDR1 and CDR2 sequences are SGHTA and FQGNSA. The CDR3 loop is CASNPPNTEAFF. CDR3 sequence (DNA): TGTGCCAGCAACCCACCGAACACTGAAGCTTTCTTT.

The V call is TRBV20-1, the J call TRBJ2-7; D ambiguous. V shed 0 bases and J shed 1 base, with 7 bases lying between them. From germline, CDR1 is DFQATT and CDR2 SNEGSKA (reference sequence). The CDR3 contains 13 residues. CDR3 protein: CSARESESYEQYF. CDR3 sequence (DNA): TGCAGTGCTAGAGAGTCGGAATCCTACGAGCAGTACTTC.

The chain combines TRBV24-1 with TRBJ2-5; D may be TRBD1 or TRBD2 (5 bases each). The CDR3 is 16 amino acids. Trimming shortened V by 4 bases and J by 2 bases, and 16 bases separated the two germline ends. Germline CDR1 is KGHDR and CDR2 is SFDVKD. The CDR3 DNA reads TGTGCCACCAGTGAGGAGAGGTGGTGGGGGCAAGAGACCCAGTACTTC. Residues: CATSEERWWGQETQYF.

This clonotype has just a few counts. V usage is TRBV20-1 and J usage is TRBJ2-3, with a weak D call TRBD2 (5 bases). Trimming shortened V by 0 bases and J by 5 bases, and 18 bases separated the two germline ends. The germline V gene encodes CDR1 DFQATT and CDR2 SNEGSKA (reference sequence). CDR3 size: 16 residues. The CDR3 protein is CSARDLSPSFVDTQYF. CDR3 nucleotides: TGCAGTGCTAGAGATCTCTCGCCTAGCTTTGTAGATACGCAGTATTTT.

This sequence joins TRBV29-1 and TRBJ2-3; D is uncertain. V gave up 5 bases and J gave up 4 bases, with 13 bases separating them. CDR1 and CDR2 from the germline V gene are SQVTM and ANQGSEA. The CDR3 covers 13 residues. The CDR3 nucleotides read TGCAGCGTTTTCTGGACGCCGGCAGATACGCAGTATTTT. Translated, it gives CSVFWTPADTQYF.

V usage is TRBV25-1 and J usage is TRBJ1-2, with D tentatively TRBD1 (5 bases). The germline V gene has CDR1 MGHDK and CDR2 SYGVNS. V was cut by 2 bases and J by 8 bases, with 12 bases left in between. The CDR3 is 13 residues long. This chain's CDR3 is CASSERQRRGYTF. In nucleotides, the CDR3 is TGTGCCAGCAGTGAAAGACAGCGCCGGGGCTACACCTTC.

The table lists this clonotype with a few counts. The rearrangement uses TRBV4-1 and TRBJ2-1; D unclear. CDR1 MGHRA and CDR2 YSYEKL come from the germline V gene. The CDR3 totals 14 residues. V was cut by 6 bases and J by 4 bases, with 13 bases left in between. The CDR3 here is CASSLRPPYNEQFF. As DNA, the CDR3 is TGCGCCAGCAGTCTAAGACCGCCTTACAATGAGCAGTTCTTC.

The chain employs TRBV29-1 and TRBJ2-7; 9 bases fit TRBD1. J gave up 4 bases and V 7 bases, and 5 bases lay outside the gene matches. CDR1 is SQVTM, CDR2 ANQGSEA, per germline. The CDR3 length is 12 residues. The CDR3 spells CSAATGGYEQYF. In DNA form, the CDR3 reads TGCAGCGCTGCGACAGGGGGTTACGAGCAGTACTTC.

The chain combines TRBV3-1 with TRBJ1-4, with D possibly being TRBD1 (6 bases). The CDR3 is 15 residues long. V was shortened by 6 bases and J by 2 bases, with 13 bases between the two germline ends. Germline values: CDR1 LGHDT, CDR2 YNNKEL (reference sequence). The CDR3 reads CASRNQGTTNEKLFF. In DNA form, the CDR3 reads TGTGCCAGCAGGAATCAGGGGACTACTAATGAAAAACTGTTTTTT.

This rearrangement joins TRBV27 to TRBJ2-7; weak D call: TRBD2 (6 bases). The length of the CDR3 is 14 residues. CDR1 MNHEY and CDR2 SMNVEV come from the germline V gene (reference sequence). Deletions cut 6 bases from V and 3 bases from J, with 15 bases between. CDR3 protein: CASRPGLPSYEQYF. The CDR3 region has the DNA TGTGCCAGCAGGCCGGGACTGCCCAGCTACGAGCAGTACTTC.

CDR3 sequence reads: CASSLPTGVSTEAFF. The CDR3 nucleotides are TGTGCCAGCAGCTTACCTACAGGGGTTAGCACTGAAGCTTTCTTT. The chain joins TRBV7-2 to TRBJ1-1; 7 positions agree with TRBD1. CDR3 length: 15 amino acids. With 2 bases clipped from V and 4 bases from J, the junction kept 7 bases outside the gene matches. Germline CDR1 SGHTA, CDR2 FQGNSA.

This clonotype was seen only a few times. The gene calls are TRBV7-2 and TRBJ2-3; D is unclear. Trimming left V 5 bases short and J 2 bases short, with 17 bases between. CDR3 length: 16 residues. The germline V gene encodes CDR1 SGHTA and CDR2 FQGNSA. The chain's CDR3 is CASSTARQPYTDTQYF. For the CDR3, the DNA is TGTGCCAGCAGCACGGCCAGGCAACCCTACACAGATACGCAGTATTTT. Combining the CDR3 with reference TRBV7-2 and TRBJ2-3 gives the whole variable domain GAGVSQSPSNKVTEKGKDVELRCDPISGHTALYWYRQSLGQGLEFLIYFQGNSAPDKSGLPSDRFSAERTGGSVSTLTIQRTQQEDSAVYLCASSTARQPYTDTQYFGPGTRLTVL.

This clonotype was observed once. The chain employs TRBV20-1 and TRBJ2-3; 8 nucleotides match TRBD2. The germline gives CDR1 DFQATT, CDR2 SNEGSKA (reference sequence). The ends lost 2 bases at V and 5 bases at J; junction bases unmatched: 9. The CDR3 spans 15 residues. The CDR3 here is CSARRTSPKGDTQYF. The CDR3 nucleotides read TGCAGTGCTAGAAGGACTAGCCCTAAGGGAGATACGCAGTATTTT.

The rearrangement links TRBV6-1 to TRBJ2-2; TRBD1 might be the D (6 bases). V lost 2 bases and J lost 5, with 9 bases in between. CDR1 and CDR2 (germline): MNHNS, SASEGT. The CDR3 sequence is 14 residues long. The CDR3 region is CASSETGPTGELFF. CDR3 in DNA: TGTGCCAGCAGTGAAACAGGGCCTACCGGGGAGCTGTTTTTT.

The chain is built from TRBV5-1 and TRBJ2-5; 12 bases fit TRBD2. The V gene's germline CDR1 is SGHRS and CDR2 YFSETQ. With 4 bases clipped from V and 11 bases from J, the junction kept 12 bases outside the gene matches. The CDR3 runs 15 residues. CDR3 coding DNA: TGCGCCAGCAGCATCGGACTAGCGGGGCCCAATGAGCAGTACTTC. Its protein product is CASSIGLAGPNEQYF.

This clonotype appeared a few times. The chain is built from TRBV5-1 and TRBJ1-5; unclear D gene. Germline V CDR1 and CDR2: SGHRS, YFSETQ. There are 17 residues in the CDR3. The V end lost 3 bases, the J end lost 0 bases, and 16 bases lay between the germline ends. The DNA of the CDR3 is TGCGCCAGCAGCTATCTTCCCGGGGAGCGTAGCAATCAGCCCCAGCATTTT. It specifies CASSYLPGERSNQPQHF.

This clonotype was recorded many times. The J gene is TRBJ2-3, the V gene TRBV20-1; TRBD2 is a possible D gene (7 bases). The germline V and J ends were trimmed by 2 bases and 1 base, with 13 bases remaining between them. CDR3 size: 15 residues. CDR1 DFQATT and CDR2 SNEGSKA come from the germline V gene (reference sequence). The CDR3 loop reads CSARWAGAGTDTQYF. CDR3 DNA: TGCAGTGCTAGATGGGCGGGGGCTGGCACAGATACGCAGTATTTT.

This clonotype has just a few counts. The chain recombines TRBV28 with TRBJ2-7; D perhaps matches TRBD2 (6 bases). Germline lookup yields CDR1 MDHEN and CDR2 SYDVKM. This CDR3 region has 16 residues. V was clipped by 6 bases and J by 2 bases, with 20 bases between them. The CDR3 here is CASSPIGGSPAYEQYF. CDR3 DNA sequence: TGTGCCAGCAGCCCCATCGGGGGTTCACCTGCCTACGAGCAGTACTTC.

This clonotype was observed a handful of times. The rearrangement links TRBV20-1 to TRBJ2-1; TRBD2 agrees at 12 bases. CDR3 length: 20 residues. The ends lost 1 base at V and 8 bases at J; junction bases unmatched: 21. Per the germline V gene, CDR1 is DFQATT and CDR2 is SNEGSKA (reference sequence). The chain's CDR3 is CSARGRPWLAGGPGRDEQFF. In nucleotides, the CDR3 is TGCAGTGCTAGAGGCCGTCCTTGGCTAGCGGGAGGGCCGGGTCGGGATGAGCAGTTCTTC.

A few counts support this clonotype. The chain couples TRBV28 to TRBJ2-3, with a tentative D call TRBD1 (6 bases). The CDR3 is made up of 16 amino acids. Trimming took 5 bases from V and 1 from J, leaving 16 bases between them. Germline V gives CDR1 MDHEN, CDR2 SYDVKM. The CDR3 nucleotides are TGTGCCAGCAGTCCTCAGGGACAAATACGCACAGATACGCAGTATTTT. It specifies CASSPQGQIRTDTQYF.

V gene TRBV6-5 combines with J gene TRBJ1-4, with TRBD1 identical over 9 bases. Germline V gene lookup returns CDR1 MNHEY and CDR2 SVGAGI. The CDR3 loop spans 15 amino acids. After removal of 0 bases from V and 8 bases from J, the junction contained 4 bases not matched to a gene. The CDR3 DNA reads as TGTGCCAGCAGTTACTCGACAGGGGGTTACGAAAAACTGTTTTTT. As protein: CASSYSTGGYEKLFF.

The V gene is TRBV28, the J gene TRBJ2-3; D perhaps matches TRBD1 (6 bases). Germline-derived CDR1 and CDR2 are MDHEN and SYDVKM. The ends were cut back, 6 bases at V and 3 bases at J, with 16 bases in the middle. The CDR3 extends over 15 amino acids. The CDR3: CASRPQGRRTDTQYF. The CDR3 DNA reads as TGTGCCAGCAGGCCCCAGGGGAGAAGGACAGATACGCAGTATTTT.

V and J are TRBV5-1 and TRBJ1-2; D not certain. The V gene's germline CDR1 is SGHRS and CDR2 YFSETQ. Trimming took 4 bases from V and 0 from J, leaving 13 bases between them. This CDR3 has 15 amino acids. The CDR3 bases are TGCGCCAGCAGCATATCGGGTAGTTCTAACTATGGCTACACCTTC. As protein: CASSISGSSNYGYTF.

This clonotype was counted only a few times. As DNA, the CDR3 is TGCAGTGCTCAAGACGTGGGGACCCAGTACTTC. It encodes CSAQDVGTQYF. V and J are TRBV20-1 and TRBJ2-5; no definite D call. V was clipped by 5 bases and J by 7 bases, with 11 bases between them. The CDR3 contains 11 residues. Germline V CDR1 and CDR2: DFQATT, SNEGSKA (reference sequence).

This chain uses TRBV9 with TRBJ2-7; D gene unclear. Germline lookup yields CDR1 SGDLS and CDR2 YYNGEE. The CDR3 runs to 12 residues. Trimming removed 4 bases from V and 6 bases from J, with 11 bases in between. The CDR3, as DNA: TGTGCCAGCAGCCCCCTGATCGGCGAGCAGTACTTC. It yields the protein CASSPLIGEQYF. Complete variable domain (other parts from reference TRBV9 and TRBJ2-7): DSGVTQTPKHLITATGQRVTLRCSPRSGDLSVYWYQQSLDQGLQFLIQYYNGEERAKGNILERFSAQQFPDLHSELNLSSLELGDSALYFCASSPLIGEQYFGPGTRLTVT.

This chain joins TRBV6-1 and TRBJ1-4, with D possibly TRBD1 on 5 matching bases. Germline V gene sequence: CDR1 MNHNS, CDR2 SASEGT. Trimming stripped 2 bases from V and 3 bases from J, with 16 bases between. This CDR3 is built from 17 residues. The DNA of the CDR3 is TGTGCCAGCAGTGAAAGAGGAGAGACAGTACCTAATGAAAAACTGTTTTTT. It codes for CASSERGETVPNEKLFF.

This sequence joins TRBV5-1 and TRBJ1-6, with a weak D call TRBD1 (5 bases). Trimming removed 4 bases from V and 9 bases from J, with 17 bases in between. Germline CDR1 SGHRS, CDR2 YFSETQ. CDR3 size: 15 residues. The CDR3 reads CASSPVDSEASPLHF. The CDR3 nucleotides read TGCGCCAGCAGCCCAGTAGACAGTGAAGCTTCACCCCTCCACTTT.

This clonotype was seen just once. The chain uses TRBV7-8 and TRBJ1-1; TRBD1 aligns across 7 bases. The CDR3 has 14 amino acids. V lost 8 bases, J lost 1 base, and 7 bases stayed unmatched. Per the germline V gene, CDR1 is SGHVS and CDR2 is FQNEAQ. CDR3 bases: TGTGCCAGCCTGCCTGGGACAGCGAACACTGAAGCTTTCTTT. Translating gives CASLPGTANTEAFF.

This rearrangement joins TRBV7-2 to TRBJ2-3; 7 positions agree with TRBD2. Looked up from germline, CDR1 is SGHTA and CDR2 is FQGNSA. The CDR3 contains 15 residues. The V and J ends lost 7 bases and 2 bases, in that order; junction bases with no gene match: 9. The chain's CDR3 is CASTGAGYYTDTQYF. As DNA, the CDR3 is TGTGCCAGCACAGGAGCGGGGTATTACACAGATACGCAGTATTTT.

J is TRBJ1-1 and V is TRBV6-5; D might be TRBD1 (5 bases). The CDR3 has 14 residues. Germline assignment: CDR1 MNHEY and CDR2 SVGAGI. The V end lost 0 bases, the J end lost 9 bases, and 14 bases lay between the germline ends. CDR3 loop: CASSYSSLQVQAFF. DNA for the CDR3: TGTGCCAGCAGTTACTCATCTCTACAGGTACAAGCTTTCTTT.